This T cell receptor beta chain came from a study of blood T cell repertoires in COVID-19 (dated by TCRdb to the early 2020s). Regarding the study in general: Samples from collaborators originated in the United States, Italy and Spain and spanned both the acute and convalescent phases of COVID-19. The prospective study material was composed of cDNA or gDNA derived from T cells, B-cell-depleted T cells, or PBMCs. The dataset comprised deeply sampled blood TCRbeta repertoires from subjects exposed to, actively infected with, or recovered from COVID-19. A freely available public database, intended as a resource for researchers studying the immune response to SARS-CoV-2, is where the repertoires were released. Samples were obtained from the ongoing ImmuneRACE study (first 160 participants) and from 1,254 subjects provided by 6 global collaborators. The sample metadata nearly always contained a de-identified subject ID, COVID-19 status, age in years and sex. HLA class I and class II types, where available, came from metadata supplied by the sample provider rather than from assay-based typing.

CDR1 and CDR2 are drawn from the germline V gene (reference sequence): SGHKS, YYEKEE. Cut back by 4 bases and 0 bases, the V and J ends lie 11 bases apart. Its CDR3 holds 15 amino acids, cysteine through phenylalanine. The DNA shown is the 45-base CDR3, in frame from base 1. At one collaborating source in Seattle, patients were enrolled during active infection and were followed longitudinally through the course of disease. Each collaborating institution followed its own protocols to collect whole blood in K2EDTA tubes. Collaborator samples were shipped for TCRbeta analysis as frozen whole blood, isolated PBMCs, or DNA extracted from either sample type. TCRbeta CDR3 regions were amplified from genomic DNA using the immunoSEQ Assay, a bias-controlled multiplex PCR. Turning to the authors' computational methods: The number of nucleated cells in each sample was estimated from the amplification of reference gene primers within the assay. Sequence reads were collapsed and filtered to measure the absolute abundance of every unique TCRbeta CDR3 rearrangement. For each sample, productive Simpson clonality was calculated as the square root of Simpson's diversity index over productive rearrangements. The source is immuneACCESS, and TCRdb retained only in-frame sequences with V and J called. Part of the clones is not carried over; for the studies checked, unresolved V genes explain less than half of this, and the remainder is unexplained. V and J calls and clone size follow that table, whereas D and trimming were derived from the DNA. Counted in this sample were some 170,000 clones; 80% to 90% of them appeared once. 9.5% to 15% of the sample lies in the top ten.

Points the paper makes about the study in general: The amount of clinical and demographic metadata varied by source and participant and was provided uncurated.

On this clone itself: Its specific antigen is unknown. No clone much larger than this one lies a single base away; base qualities are absent.

Specimen: peripheral blood. Rearrangement joined TRBV5-5 to TRBJ1-5; the D gene is unclear. This TCR was sampled from a woman aged 70-85 years with COVID-19, enrolled during active disease. The DNA is TGTGCCAGCAGCACGACTGGTTATAGCAATCAGCCCCAGCATTTT. The resulting protein is CASSTTGYSNQPQHF.